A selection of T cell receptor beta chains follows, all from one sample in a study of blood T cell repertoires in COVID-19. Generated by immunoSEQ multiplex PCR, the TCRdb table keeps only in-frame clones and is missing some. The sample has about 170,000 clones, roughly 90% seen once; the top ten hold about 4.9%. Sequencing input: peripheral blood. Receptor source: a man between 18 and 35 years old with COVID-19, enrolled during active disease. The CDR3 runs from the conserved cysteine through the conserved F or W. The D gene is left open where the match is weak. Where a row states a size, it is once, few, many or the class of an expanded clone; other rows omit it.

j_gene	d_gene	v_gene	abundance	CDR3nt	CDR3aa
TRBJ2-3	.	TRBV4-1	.	TGCGCCAGCAGCCCCTGGCTTGGAGATACGCAGTATTTT	CASSPWLGDTQYF
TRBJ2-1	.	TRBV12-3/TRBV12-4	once	TGTGCCAGCAGTTTAGCGGCCAATGAGCAGTTCTTC	CASSLAANEQFF
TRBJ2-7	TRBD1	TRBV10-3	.	TGTGCCATTAGAGGGGGCGCGTCCGACGAGCAGTACTTC	CAIRGGASDEQYF
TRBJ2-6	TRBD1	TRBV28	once	TGTGCCAGCAGTCGGACAGGACCTCCCGCTGGGGCCAACGTCCTGACTTTC	CASSRTGPPAGANVLTF
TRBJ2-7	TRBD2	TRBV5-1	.	TGCGCCAGCAGCCGGGGGACTAGCGGCTCCTACGAGCAGTACTTC	CASSRGTSGSYEQYF
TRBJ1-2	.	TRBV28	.	TGTGCCAGCAGTTTAGTGGCAGTGATGGGCTACACCTTC	CASSLVAVMGYTF
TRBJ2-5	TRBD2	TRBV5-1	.	TGCGCCAGCAGCTTGACAGCGGGAGGGTTCATTGGGAAGACCCAGTACTTC	CASSLTAGGFIGKTQYF
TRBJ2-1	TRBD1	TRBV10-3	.	TGTGCCATCAGCCTAGATCGGGACAGGGACTATGAGCAGTTCTTC	CAISLDRDRDYEQFF
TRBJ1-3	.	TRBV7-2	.	TGTGCCAGCAGGTACAGCTCTGGAAACACCATATATTTT	CASRYSSGNTIYF
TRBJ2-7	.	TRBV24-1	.	TGTGCCACCAGCGGGAACTCCTACGAGCAGTACTTC	CATSGNSYEQYF
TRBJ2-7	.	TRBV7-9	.	TGTGCCAGCAGCGTGGGACAAAACGAGCAGTACTTC	CASSVGQNEQYF
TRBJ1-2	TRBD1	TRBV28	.	TGTGCCAGCAGTAGCGGACAGGGCAGATACTATGGCTACACCTTC	CASSSGQGRYYGYTF
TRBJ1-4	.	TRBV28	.	TGTGCCAGCAGTTTAGGTACCCGGGGGGGTAATGAAAAACTGCTTTTT	CASSLGTRGGNEKLLF
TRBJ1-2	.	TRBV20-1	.	TGCAGTGCTAGATTCCTTTGGGAGACCTTC	CSARFLWETF
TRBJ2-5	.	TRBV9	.	TGTGCCAGCAGCCCGCGATTCGACAGAAAAGAGACCCAGTACTTC	CASSPRFDRKETQYF
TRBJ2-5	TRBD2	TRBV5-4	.	TGTGCCAGCAGCTATCGGGGGGAGGAGACCCAGTACTTC	CASSYRGEETQYF
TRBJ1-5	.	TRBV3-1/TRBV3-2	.	TGTGCCAGCAGCCAAGGGTTGGGCGGGAATAGCAATCAGCCCCAGCATTTT	CASSQGLGGNSNQPQHF
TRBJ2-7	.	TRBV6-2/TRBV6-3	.	TGTGCCAGCAGTTCCTTAGAAATTCGGTACGAGCAGTACTTC	CASSSLEIRYEQYF
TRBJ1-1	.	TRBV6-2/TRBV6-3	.	TGTGCCAGCAGTTGGGCGAGGAACACTGAAGCTTTCTTT	CASSWARNTEAFF
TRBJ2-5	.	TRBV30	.	TGTGCCTGGAGTGTAGCCACCCGGCGGGAGACCCAGTACTTC	CAWSVATRRETQYF
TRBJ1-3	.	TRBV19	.	TGTGCCAGTAGTATTTTGGGGGCTCCGATTGGAAACACCATATATTTT	CASSILGAPIGNTIYF
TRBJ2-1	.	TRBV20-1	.	TGCAGCCCCCGTCCCGAGCAGTTCTTC	CSPRPEQFF
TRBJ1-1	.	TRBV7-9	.	TGTGCCAGCAGCTTAGAATTGGGAGCTGAAGCTTTCTTT	CASSLELGAEAFF
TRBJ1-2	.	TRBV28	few	TGTGCCAGCAGTTTTCTGACAACAGCTAACTATGGCTACACCTTC	CASSFLTTANYGYTF
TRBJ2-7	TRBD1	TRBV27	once	TGTGCCAGCGGGCGGACAGGGGCATCCTACGAGCAGTACTTC	CASGRTGASYEQYF
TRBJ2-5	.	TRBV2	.	TGTGCCAGCAGGCTCGGGGAGACCCAGTACTTC	CASRLGETQYF
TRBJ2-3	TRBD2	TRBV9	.	TGTGCCAGCAGCGTAGTCCTAGCGGGAGGTAATTTTGATACGCAGTATTTT	CASSVVLAGGNFDTQYF
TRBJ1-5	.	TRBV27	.	TGTGCCAGCAGTCGGGCGAGGGGCAATCAGCCCCAGCATTTT	CASSRARGNQPQHF
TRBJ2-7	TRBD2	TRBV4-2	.	TGTGCCAGCAGCCAAGAGGCGGGAGAGGACTACGAGCAGTACTTC	CASSQEAGEDYEQYF
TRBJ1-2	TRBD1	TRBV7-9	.	TGTGCCAGCAGCTTAGGCGGGGACAGGGGCGACTATGGCTACACCTTC	CASSLGGDRGDYGYTF
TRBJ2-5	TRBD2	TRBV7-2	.	TGTGCCAGCAGCCCGACTAGCGGGAGGGGGGAGACCCAGTACTTC	CASSPTSGRGETQYF
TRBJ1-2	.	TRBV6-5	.	TGTGCCAGCAGTAATCCAGGGGTCCTCCGCTATGGCTACACCTTC	CASSNPGVLRYGYTF
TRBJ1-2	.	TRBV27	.	TGTGCCAGCAGTTTGGCAGGGGATGGCTACACCTTC	CASSLAGDGYTF
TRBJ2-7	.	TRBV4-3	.	TGCGCCAGCAGCCAAGCAGGGTCAGCCCTGGGCGAGCAGTACTTC	CASSQAGSALGEQYF
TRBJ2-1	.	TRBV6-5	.	TGTGCCAGCAGTTACTCGAACGGGAGTCCCAACAATGAGCAGTTCTTC	CASSYSNGSPNNEQFF
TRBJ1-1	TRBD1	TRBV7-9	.	TGTGCCAGCAGCTTAGGGGACAGAGGGACTGAAGCTTTCTTT	CASSLGDRGTEAFF
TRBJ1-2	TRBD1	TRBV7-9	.	TGTGCCAGCAGCTCAAGTACAGGGGGCGCGAATGGCTACACCTTC	CASSSSTGGANGYTF
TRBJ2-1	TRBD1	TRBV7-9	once	TGTGCCAGCACCCAGGGGGCCTCCTGGGACGATGAGCAGTTCTTC	CASTQGASWDDEQFF
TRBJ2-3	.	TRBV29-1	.	TGCAGCGTTGTCACGGTGACAGATACGCAGTATTTT	CSVVTVTDTQYF
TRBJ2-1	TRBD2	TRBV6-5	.	TGTGCCAGCTGGCTAGCGGGAGGAAGTGAGCAGTTCTTC	CASWLAGGSEQFF
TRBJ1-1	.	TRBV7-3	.	TGTGCCAGCAGCTTAAGGGGCGGGGCCCTTTGGACTGAAGCTTTCTTT	CASSLRGGALWTEAFF
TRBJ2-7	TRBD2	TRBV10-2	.	TGCGCCAGCAGCGGTCCTAGCGGGAGGGTTCGGGAGCAGTACTTC	CASSGPSGRVREQYF